This T cell receptor beta chain was documented in a study of blood T cell repertoires in COVID-19. Study details: T cells, B-cell-depleted T cells, or PBMCs provided the cDNA or gDNA that served as material.

Either two negative PCRs, clearance, or symptom resolution qualified Cohort 3 donors as recovered. The CDR3 has 17 residues. Trimming cost V 2 bases and J 2 bases, with 16 bases left between them. Germline loops: CDR1 MGHRA, CDR2 YSYEKL. Some clones are missing from TCRdb's copy, which holds only in-frame ones; the method was immunoSEQ multiplex PCR. The repertoire includes around 450,000 clones, approximately 86% of them detected once, and 0.7% sits in the top ten. This chain uses TRBV4-1 with TRBJ2-4; weak D call: TRBD2 (6 bases). The specimen was PBMCs or T cells enriched from blood (not recorded which). This TCR was sampled from a woman younger than 35 who had recovered from COVID-19. The CDR3 DNA sequence: TGCGCCAGCAGCCAACCAACTGCGGGGCTATCCAAAAACATTCAGTACTTC. It codes for CASSQPTAGLSKNIQYF.